The TCR beta chain under discussion was sequenced for a study of naive and memory T cell subsets. Two oligonucleotides, mixed equimolar, formed the beta constant-region primer covering TRBC1 and TRBC2. The ligated cDNA underwent four PCR rounds using SP2 and nested alpha and beta constant-region primers. TCRdb redid the calling of the UMI-ligation and nested PCR reads with MiXCR, one entry per CDR3 protein. Seen here are approximately 29,000 distinct CDR3 sequences, around 20% observed once, and the top ten hold more than 3%. Study-level findings and limits: In naive cells, over 85% of TCR sequences were seen only once.

Losses at the gene ends were 5 bases for V and 4 bases for J; bases not matched to a gene: 13. Germline V CDR1 and CDR2: SGHVS, FQNEAQ. CDR3 length: 16 residues. This clonotype was detected ten times or more. Its specificity is unknown. The V gene is TRBV7-8, the J gene TRBJ2-7; 8 nucleotides line up with TRBD1. Sequencing was carried out using effector memory CD4+ T cells from blood. Sample subset: effector memory, CD45RA- CD27-. This TCR came from a human donor in good health. The CDR3 DNA reads as TGTGCCAGCAGCGCGAAACAGGGGGTTTTACTGTACGAGCAGTACTTC. Protein sequence: CASSAKQGVLLYEQYF.